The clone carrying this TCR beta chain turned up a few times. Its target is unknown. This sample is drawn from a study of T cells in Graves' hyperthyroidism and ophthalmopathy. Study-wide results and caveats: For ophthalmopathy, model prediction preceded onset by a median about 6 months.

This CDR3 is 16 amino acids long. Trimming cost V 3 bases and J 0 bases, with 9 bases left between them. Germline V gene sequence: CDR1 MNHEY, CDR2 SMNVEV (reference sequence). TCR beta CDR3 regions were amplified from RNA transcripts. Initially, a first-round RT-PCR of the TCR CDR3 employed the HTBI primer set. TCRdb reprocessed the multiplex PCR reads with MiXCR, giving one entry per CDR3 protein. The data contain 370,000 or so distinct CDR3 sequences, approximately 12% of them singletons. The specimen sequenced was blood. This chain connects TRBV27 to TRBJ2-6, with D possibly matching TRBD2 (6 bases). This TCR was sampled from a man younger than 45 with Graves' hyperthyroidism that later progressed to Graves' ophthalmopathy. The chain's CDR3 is CASSLGGISGANVLTF. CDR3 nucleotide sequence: TGTGCCAGCAGTTTGGGCGGGATCTCTGGGGCCAACGTCCTGACTTTC.